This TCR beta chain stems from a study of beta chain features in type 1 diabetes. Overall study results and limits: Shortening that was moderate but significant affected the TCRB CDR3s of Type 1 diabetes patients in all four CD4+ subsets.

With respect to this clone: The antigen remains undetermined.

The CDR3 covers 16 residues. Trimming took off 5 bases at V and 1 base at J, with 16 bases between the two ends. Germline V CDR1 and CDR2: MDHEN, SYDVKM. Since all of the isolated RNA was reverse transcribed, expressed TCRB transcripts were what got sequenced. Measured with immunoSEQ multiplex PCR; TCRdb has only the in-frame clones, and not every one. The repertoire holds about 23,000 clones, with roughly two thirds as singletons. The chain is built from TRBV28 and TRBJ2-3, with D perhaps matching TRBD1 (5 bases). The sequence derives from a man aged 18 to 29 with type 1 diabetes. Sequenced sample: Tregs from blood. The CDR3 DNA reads TGTGCCAGCAGTCCCTCAGGGCCCCGGGGCACAGATACGCAGTATTTT. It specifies CASSPSGPRGTDTQYF.